This T cell receptor beta chain was recorded in a study of radiation and T cells in renal cell carcinoma. Overall study context: Nephrectomy followed 15 Gy stereotactic body radiation by 4 weeks. Study outcomes and limitations: Without pretreatment biopsies, baseline tumor clonotype presence was undetermined. From baseline, blood top tumor clonotypes peaked at 2 weeks post-radiation.

Time point reported: blood 2 weeks post-SBRT. Noted treatment: 15 Gy SBRT to primary tumor, nephrectomy 4 weeks later. Blood was sampled at baseline, 2 weeks and 4 weeks after SBRT. Profiled with immunoSEQ multiplex PCR; TCRdb holds only in-frame clones, not every one. This sample has about 130,000 clones; about four fifths occur once, and the top ten carry under 6.5%. This clone showed up just a few times. Its antigen is unidentified. The receptor comes from a man aged 45-60 years with renal cell carcinoma. Sequenced material: blood, taken from a patient whose treatment included radiotherapy and nephrectomy.

CDR3 in DNA: TGTGCCAGCAGTTACGGACTAACGAATGAGCAGTTCTTC. Protein product: CASSYGLTNEQFF. The chain recombines TRBV6-6 with TRBJ2-1; possible D gene TRBD2, 6 bases. Trimming took off 2 bases at V and 7 bases at J, with 9 bases between the two ends. Per germline, CDR1 MNHNY and CDR2 SVGAGI (reference sequence). This CDR3 region has 13 residues.